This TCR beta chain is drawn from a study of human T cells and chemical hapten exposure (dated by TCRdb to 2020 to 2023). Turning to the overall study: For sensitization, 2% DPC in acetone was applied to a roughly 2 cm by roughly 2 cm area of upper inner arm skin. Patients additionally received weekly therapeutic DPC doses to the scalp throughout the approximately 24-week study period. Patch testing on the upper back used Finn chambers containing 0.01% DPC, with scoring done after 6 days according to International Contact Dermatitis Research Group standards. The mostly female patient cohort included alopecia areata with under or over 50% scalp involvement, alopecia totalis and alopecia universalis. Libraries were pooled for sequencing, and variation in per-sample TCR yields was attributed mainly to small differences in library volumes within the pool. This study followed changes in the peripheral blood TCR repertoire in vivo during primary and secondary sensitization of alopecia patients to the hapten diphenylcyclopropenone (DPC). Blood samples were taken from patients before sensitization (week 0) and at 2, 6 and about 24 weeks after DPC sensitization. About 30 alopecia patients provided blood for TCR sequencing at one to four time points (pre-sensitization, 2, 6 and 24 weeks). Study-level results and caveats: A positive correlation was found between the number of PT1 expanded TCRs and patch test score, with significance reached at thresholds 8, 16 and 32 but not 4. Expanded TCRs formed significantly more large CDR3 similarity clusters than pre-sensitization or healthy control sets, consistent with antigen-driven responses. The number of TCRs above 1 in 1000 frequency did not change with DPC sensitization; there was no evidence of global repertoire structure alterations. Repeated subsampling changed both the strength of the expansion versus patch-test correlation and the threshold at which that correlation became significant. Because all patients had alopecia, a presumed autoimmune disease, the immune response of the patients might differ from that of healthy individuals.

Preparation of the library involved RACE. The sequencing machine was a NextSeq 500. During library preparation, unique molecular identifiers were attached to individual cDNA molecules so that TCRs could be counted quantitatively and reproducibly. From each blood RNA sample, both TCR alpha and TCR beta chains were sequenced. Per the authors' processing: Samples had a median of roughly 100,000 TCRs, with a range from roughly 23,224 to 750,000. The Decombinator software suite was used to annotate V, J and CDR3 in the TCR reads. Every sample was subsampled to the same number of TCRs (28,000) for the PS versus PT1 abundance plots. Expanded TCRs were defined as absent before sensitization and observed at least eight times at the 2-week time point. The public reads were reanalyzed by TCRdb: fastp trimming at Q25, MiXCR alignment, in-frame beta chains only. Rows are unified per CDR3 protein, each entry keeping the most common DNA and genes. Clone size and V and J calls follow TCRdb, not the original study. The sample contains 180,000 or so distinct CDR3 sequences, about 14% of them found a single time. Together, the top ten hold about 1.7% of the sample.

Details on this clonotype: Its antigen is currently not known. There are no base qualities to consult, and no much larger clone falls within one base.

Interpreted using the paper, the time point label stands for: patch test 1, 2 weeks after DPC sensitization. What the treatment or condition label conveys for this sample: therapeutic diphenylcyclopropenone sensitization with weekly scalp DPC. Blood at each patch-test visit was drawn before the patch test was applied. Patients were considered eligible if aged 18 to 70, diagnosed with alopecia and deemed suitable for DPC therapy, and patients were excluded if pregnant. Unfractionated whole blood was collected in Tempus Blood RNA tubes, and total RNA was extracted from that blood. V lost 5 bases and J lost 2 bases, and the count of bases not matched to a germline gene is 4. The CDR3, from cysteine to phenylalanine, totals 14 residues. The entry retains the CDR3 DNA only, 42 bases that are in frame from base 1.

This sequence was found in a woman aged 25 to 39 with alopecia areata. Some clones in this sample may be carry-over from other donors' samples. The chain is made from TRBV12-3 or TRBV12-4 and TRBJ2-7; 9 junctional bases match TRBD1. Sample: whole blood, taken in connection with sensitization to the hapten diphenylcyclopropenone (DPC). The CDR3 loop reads CASSPGTGTYEQYF. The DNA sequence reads TGTGCCAGCAGTCCGGGGACAGGGACCTACGAGCAGTACTTC.